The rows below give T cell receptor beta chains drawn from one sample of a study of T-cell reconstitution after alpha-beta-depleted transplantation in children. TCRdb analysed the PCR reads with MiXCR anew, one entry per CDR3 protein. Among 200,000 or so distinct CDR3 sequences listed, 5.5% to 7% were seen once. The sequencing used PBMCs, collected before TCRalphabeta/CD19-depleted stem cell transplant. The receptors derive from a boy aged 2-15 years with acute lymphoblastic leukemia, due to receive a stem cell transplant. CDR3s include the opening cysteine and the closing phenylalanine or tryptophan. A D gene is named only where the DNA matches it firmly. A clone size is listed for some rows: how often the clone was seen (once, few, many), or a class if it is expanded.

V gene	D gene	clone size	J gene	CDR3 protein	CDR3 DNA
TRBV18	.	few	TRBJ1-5	CASSPSQQDQPQHF	TGTGCCAGCTCACCCTCCCAGCAGGATCAGCCCCAGCATTTT
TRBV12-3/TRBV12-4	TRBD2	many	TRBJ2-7	CASSPGRGGAEQYF	TGTGCCAGCAGTCCCGGACGGGGGGGCGCCGAGCAGTACTTC
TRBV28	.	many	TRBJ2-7	CASSRSGAGEQYF	TGTGCCAGCAGTCGCTCAGGGGCGGGCGAGCAGTACTTC
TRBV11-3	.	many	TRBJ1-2	CASSLNPGANYGYTF	TGTGCCAGCAGCTTAAATCCCGGAGCTAACTATGGCTACACCTTC
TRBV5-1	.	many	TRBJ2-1	CASRLDGTEQFF	TGCGCCAGCAGATTAGACGGGACAGAGCAGTTCTTC
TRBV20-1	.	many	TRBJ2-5	CSARIRYQETQYF	TGCAGTGCTAGGATCCGGTACCAAGAGACCCAGTACTTC
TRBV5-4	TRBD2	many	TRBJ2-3	CASSLARERGTDTQYF	TGTGCCAGCAGCTTGGCGCGGGAGAGAGGTACAGATACGCAGTATTTT
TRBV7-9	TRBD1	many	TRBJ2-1	CASSARQGARNEQFF	TGTGCCAGCAGCGCGAGACAGGGGGCGCGGAATGAGCAGTTCTTC
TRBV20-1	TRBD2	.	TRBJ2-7	CSARDRGSGAYEQYF	TGCAGTGCTAGAGATCGCGGTAGCGGGGCCTACGAGCAGTACTTC
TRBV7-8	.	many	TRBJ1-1	CASSLVRGMNTEAFF	TGTGCCAGCAGCTTAGTGAGGGGCATGAACACTGAAGCTTTCTTT
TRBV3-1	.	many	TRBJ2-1	CASSQVAGSATSSSYNEQFF	TGTGCCAGCAGCCAAGTGGCAGGGAGTGCGACTTCAAGCTCCTACAATGAGCAGTTCTTC
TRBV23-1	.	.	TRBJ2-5	CASSQSTVEETQYF	TGCGCCAGCAGTCAATCTACAGTTGAGGAGACCCAGTACTTC
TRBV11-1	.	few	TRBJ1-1	CASSLAGTGDTEAFF	TGTGCCAGCAGCTTAGCCGGGACCGGGGACACTGAAGCTTTCTTT
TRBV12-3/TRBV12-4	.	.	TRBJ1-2	CAIRNQGNYGYTF	TGTGCCATCCGAAATCAGGGTAACTATGGCTACACCTTC
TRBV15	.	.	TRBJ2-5	CATSSHALAAVETQYF	TGTGCCACCAGCAGCCATGCGCTGGCCGCAGTAGAGACCCAGTACTTC
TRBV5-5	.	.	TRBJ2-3	CAPGGRELADTQYF	TGTGCCCCCGGGGGGCGGGAGTTGGCAGATACGCAGTATTTT
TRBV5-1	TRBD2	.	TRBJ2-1	CASSPGLAGHNEQFF	TGCGCCAGCAGCCCAGGACTAGCGGGTCACAATGAGCAGTTCTTC
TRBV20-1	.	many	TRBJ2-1	CSASVPRGQPPHEQFF	TGCAGTGCTAGCGTCCCGCGGGGACAACCCCCCCATGAGCAGTTCTTC
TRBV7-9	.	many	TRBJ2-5	CASSLVLETQYF	TGTGCCAGCAGCTTAGTATTGGAGACCCAGTACTTC
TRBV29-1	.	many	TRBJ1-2	CSVDNSANYGYTF	TGCAGCGTCGATAACAGCGCTAACTATGGCTACACCTTC
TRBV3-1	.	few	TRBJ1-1	CASSPAFSGDTEAFF	TGTGCCAGCAGTCCGGCCTTCTCAGGAGACACTGAAGCTTTCTTT
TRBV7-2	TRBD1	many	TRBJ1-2	CASSPLDRDGYTF	TGTGCCAGCAGCCCATTGGACAGGGATGGCTACACCTTC
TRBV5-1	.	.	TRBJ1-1	CASSTGLFNTEAFF	TGCGCCAGCAGCACGGGATTATTTAACACTGAAGCTTTCTTT
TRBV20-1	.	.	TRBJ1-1	CSASVQTGWNTEAFF	TGCAGTGCTAGCGTACAAACAGGGTGGAACACTGAAGCTTTCTTT
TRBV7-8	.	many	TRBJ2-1	CASSLWAGEDNEQFF	TGTGCCAGCAGCTTGTGGGCAGGAGAAGACAATGAGCAGTTCTTC
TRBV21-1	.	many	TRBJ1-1	CASSKALGLNTEAFF	TGTGCCAGCAGCAAAGCGCTAGGACTTAACACTGAAGCTTTCTTT
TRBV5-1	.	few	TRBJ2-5	CASRPGEGETQYF	TGCGCCAGCAGGCCAGGGGAGGGCGAGACCCAGTACTTC
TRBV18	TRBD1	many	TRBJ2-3	CASSEQGSDTQYF	TGTGCCAGCTCAGAACAGGGGTCAGATACGCAGTATTTT
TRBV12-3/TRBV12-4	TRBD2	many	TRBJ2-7	CASSVGGVYEQYF	TGTGCCAGCAGTGTCGGGGGGGTGTACGAGCAGTACTTC
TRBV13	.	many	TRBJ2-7	CASSSSDTTYEQYF	TGTGCCAGCAGCTCCTCGGACACGACGTACGAGCAGTACTTC
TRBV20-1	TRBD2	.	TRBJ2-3	CSASGLAGGMADTQYF	TGCAGTGCTAGCGGCCTAGCGGGAGGGATGGCAGATACGCAGTATTTT
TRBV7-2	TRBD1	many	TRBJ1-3	CASSLSGDSSGNTIYF	TGTGCCAGCAGCTTATCGGGGGACAGCTCTGGAAACACCATATATTTT
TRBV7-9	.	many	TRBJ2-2	CASSLTPRGQSTGELFF	TGTGCCAGCAGCTTAACCCCCCGGGGGCAATCCACCGGGGAGCTGTTTTTT
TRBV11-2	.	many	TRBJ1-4	CASSPRTENNEKLFF	TGTGCCAGCAGCCCGAGGACAGAGAATAATGAAAAACTGTTTTTT
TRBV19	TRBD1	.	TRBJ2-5	CASTHRDRGETQYF	TGTGCCAGTACCCACCGGGACAGGGGAGAGACCCAGTACTTC
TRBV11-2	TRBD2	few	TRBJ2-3	CASSLRIAGGITDTQYF	TGTGCCAGCAGCTTGAGGATAGCGGGAGGGATAACAGATACGCAGTATTTT
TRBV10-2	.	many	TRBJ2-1	CASSVYGGYNEQFF	TGCGCCAGCAGTGTGTACGGGGGATACAATGAGCAGTTCTTC
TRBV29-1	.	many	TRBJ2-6	CSVGVGNSGANVLTF	TGCAGCGTTGGTGTGGGGAACTCTGGGGCCAACGTCCTGACTTTC
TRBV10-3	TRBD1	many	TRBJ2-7	CAIGRTGDNEQYF	TGTGCCATCGGAAGGACAGGGGACAACGAGCAGTACTTC
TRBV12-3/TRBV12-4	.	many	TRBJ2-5	CASSWNAQETQYF	TGTGCCAGCAGTTGGAACGCGCAAGAGACCCAGTACTTC
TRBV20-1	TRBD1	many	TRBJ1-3	CSARGETKPGNTIYF	TGCAGTGCCAGGGGGGAGACCAAACCTGGAAACACCATATATTTT
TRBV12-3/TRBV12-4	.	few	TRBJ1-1	CASSFGGSWGGGLNTEAFF	TGTGCCAGCAGTTTTGGTGGGAGTTGGGGGGGCGGGTTGAACACTGAAGCTTTCTTT
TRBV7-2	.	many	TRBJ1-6	CASSLNIARSPLHF	TGTGCCAGCAGCTTAAATATCGCCCGTTCACCCCTCCACTTT
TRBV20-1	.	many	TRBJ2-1	CSANGDLESEQFF	TGCAGTGCTAATGGGGACCTCGAAAGTGAGCAGTTCTTC
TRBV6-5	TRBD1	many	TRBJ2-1	CASRTGTDNEQFF	TGTGCCAGCAGAACCGGGACAGACAATGAGCAGTTCTTC
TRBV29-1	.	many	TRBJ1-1	CSVEDMNTEAFF	TGCAGCGTTGAAGATATGAACACTGAAGCTTTCTTT
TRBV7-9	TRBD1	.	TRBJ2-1	CASSSADRGTGNEQFF	TGTGCCAGCAGCTCCGCCGACAGGGGAACGGGGAATGAGCAGTTCTTC
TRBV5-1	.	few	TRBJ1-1	CASSSPFGDQGTTEAFF	TGCGCCAGCAGCTCTCCCTTCGGGGATCAGGGGACAACTGAAGCTTTCTTT
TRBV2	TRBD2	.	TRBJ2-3	CASSEGPTTSAGGDTQYF	TGTGCCAGCAGCGAAGGCCCTACGACTAGCGCTGGAGGAGATACGCAGTATTTT